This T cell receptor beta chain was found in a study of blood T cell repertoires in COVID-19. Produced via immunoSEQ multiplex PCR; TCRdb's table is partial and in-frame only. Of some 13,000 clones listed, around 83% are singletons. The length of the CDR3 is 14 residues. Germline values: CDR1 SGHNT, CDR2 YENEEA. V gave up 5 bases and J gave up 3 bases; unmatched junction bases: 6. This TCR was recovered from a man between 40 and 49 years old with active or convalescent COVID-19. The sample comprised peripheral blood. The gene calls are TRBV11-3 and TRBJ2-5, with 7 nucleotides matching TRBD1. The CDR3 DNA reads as TGTGCCAGCAGCAGCAGAACAGGGGAAGAGACCCAGTACTTC. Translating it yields CASSSRTGEETQYF.